This TCR beta chain derives from a study of blood T cell repertoires in COVID-19. The data were produced by immunoSEQ multiplex PCR, yet TCRdb's version contains in-frame clones alone and is incomplete. The sample shows 130,000 to 150,000 clones, 80% to 90% of them seen only once. The CDR3 length is 14 residues. Trimming took 8 bases from V and 0 from J, leaving 12 bases between them. The germline V gene has CDR1 SGDLS and CDR2 YYNGEE. The clonotype was recovered from an older woman with COVID-19, enrolled during active disease. The V and J genes are TRBV9 and TRBJ1-5; a weak D match, TRBD1 (6 bases). Sequenced sample: peripheral blood. The CDR3 reads CARKTGNSNQPQHF. CDR3 DNA sequence: TGTGCCAGAAAGACAGGAAATAGCAATCAGCCCCAGCATTTT.